Below, 5 T cell receptor beta chains from the same sample are listed, as sequenced in a study of blood T cell repertoires in COVID-19. Profiled with immunoSEQ multiplex PCR; TCRdb holds only in-frame clones, not every one. The sample lists over 85,000 clones; approximately 83% were seen once. The source material was peripheral blood. The receptors come from a woman in her seventies with acute or convalescent COVID-19.

J is TRBJ2-7 and V is TRBV7-9; TRBD1 is a possible D gene (5 bases). Germline V gene data show CDR1 as SEHNR and CDR2 as FQNEAQ (reference sequence). Trimming removed 2 bases at V and 3 bases at J, with 5 bases between. The CDR3 has 12 residues. Written as DNA, the CDR3 is TGTGCCAGCAGCTTACAGGGCTACGAGCAGTACTTC. Translation: CASSLQGYEQYF.

This clone was seen only once. The chain recombines TRBV11-3 with TRBJ2-3; 8 bases match TRBD1. The CDR3 totals 16 residues. Germline lookup yields CDR1 SGHNT and CDR2 YENEEA. Trimming at V came to 1 base and at J to 2 bases, leaving 5 bases not matched to a gene. The CDR3 coding sequence is TGTGCCAGCAGCTTAGGTGGGACAGGCCTCACAGATACGCAGTATTTT. Amino acids: CASSLGGTGLTDTQYF.

The V and J genes are TRBV4-1 and TRBJ1-5; 9 bases agree with TRBD1. Trimming cost V 4 bases and J 5 bases; bases outside gene matches: 9. The CDR3 runs to 16 residues. Per the germline V gene, CDR1 is MGHRA and CDR2 is YSYEKL. The CDR3 DNA reads TGCGCCAGCAGCCGGACAGGGGAGAACTTATATCAGCCCCAGCATTTT. Its protein product is CASSRTGENLYQPQHF.

The rearrangement links TRBV2 to TRBJ2-3; 9 bases align to TRBD1. Germline values: CDR1 SNHLY, CDR2 FYNNEI. The length of the CDR3 is 14 residues. V dropped 7 bases and J dropped 4; count of bases not matched to a gene: 6. The CDR3 loop is CASMGQGVADTQYF. CDR3 nucleotides: TGTGCCAGCATGGGACAGGGTGTGGCAGATACGCAGTATTTT.

This clone has only a few counts. J is TRBJ1-1 and V is TRBV5-1, with D possibly matching TRBD1 (5 bases). Trimming stripped 4 bases from V and 3 bases from J, with 19 bases between. CDR3 length: 16 residues. Germline values: CDR1 SGHRS, CDR2 YFSETQ. CDR3 amino acids: CASSLPPGLGDTEAFF. CDR3 nucleotides: TGCGCCAGCAGCCTTCCTCCAGGGCTTGGCGACACTGAAGCTTTCTTT. The variable domain in full, with the rest retrieved from reference TRBV5-1 and TRBJ1-1, is KAGVTQTPRYLIKTRGQQVTLSCSPISGHRSVSWYQQTPGQGLQFLFEYFSETQRNKGNFPGRFSGRQFSNSRSEMNVSTLELGDSALYLCASSLPPGLGDTEAFFGQGTRLTVV.